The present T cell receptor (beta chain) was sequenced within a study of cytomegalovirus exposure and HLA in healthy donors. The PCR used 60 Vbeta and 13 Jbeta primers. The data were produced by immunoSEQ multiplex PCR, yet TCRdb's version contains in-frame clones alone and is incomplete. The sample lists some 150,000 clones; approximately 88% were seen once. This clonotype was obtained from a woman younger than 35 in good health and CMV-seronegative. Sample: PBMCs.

The CDR3, as DNA: TGCAGCGTCCTGGACAGGGGCGGCAATCAGCCCCAGCATTTT. It yields the protein CSVLDRGGNQPQHF. This rearrangement joins TRBV29-1 to TRBJ1-5, with 9 positions matching TRBD1. This CDR3 has 14 amino acids. V trimming: 6 bases; J trimming: 2 bases; junction bases outside the gene matches: 5. The germline V gene has CDR1 SQVTM and CDR2 ANQGSEA. The full variable domain, in which reference TRBV29-1 and TRBJ1-5 provide the parts outside the CDR3, is SAVISQKPSRDICQRGTSLTIQCQVDSQVTMMFWYRQQPGQSLTLIATANQGSEATYESGFVIDKFPISRPNLTFSTLTVSNMSPEDSSIYLCSVLDRGGNQPQHFGDGTRLSIL.